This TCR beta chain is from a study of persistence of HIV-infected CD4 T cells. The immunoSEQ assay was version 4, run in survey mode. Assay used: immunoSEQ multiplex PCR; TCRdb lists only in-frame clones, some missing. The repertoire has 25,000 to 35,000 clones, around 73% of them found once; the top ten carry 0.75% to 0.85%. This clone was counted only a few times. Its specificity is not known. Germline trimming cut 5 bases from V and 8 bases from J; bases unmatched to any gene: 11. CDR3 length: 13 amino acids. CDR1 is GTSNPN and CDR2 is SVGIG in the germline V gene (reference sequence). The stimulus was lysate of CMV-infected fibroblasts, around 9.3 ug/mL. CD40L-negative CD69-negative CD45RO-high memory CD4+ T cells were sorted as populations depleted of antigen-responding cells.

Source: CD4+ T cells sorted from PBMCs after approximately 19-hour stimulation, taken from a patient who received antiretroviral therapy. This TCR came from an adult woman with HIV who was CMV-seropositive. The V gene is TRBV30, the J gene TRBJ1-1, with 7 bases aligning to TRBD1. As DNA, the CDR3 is TGTGCCTGGGGTCAGGGGGGTTTAGCCGAAGCTTTCTTT. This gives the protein CAWGQGGLAEAFF.